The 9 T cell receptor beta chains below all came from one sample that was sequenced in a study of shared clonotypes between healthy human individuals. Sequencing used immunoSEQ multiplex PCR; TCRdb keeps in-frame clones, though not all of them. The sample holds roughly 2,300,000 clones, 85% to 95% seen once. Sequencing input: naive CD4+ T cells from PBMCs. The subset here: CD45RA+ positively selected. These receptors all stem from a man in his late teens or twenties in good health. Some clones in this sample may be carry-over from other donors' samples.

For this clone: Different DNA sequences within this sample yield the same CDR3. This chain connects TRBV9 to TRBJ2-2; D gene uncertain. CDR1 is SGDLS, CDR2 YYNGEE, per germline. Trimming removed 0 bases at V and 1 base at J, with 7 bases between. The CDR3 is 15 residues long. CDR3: CASSVDGGNTGELFF. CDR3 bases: TGTGCCAGCAGCGTAGACGGCGGGAACACCGGGGAGCTGTTTTTT.

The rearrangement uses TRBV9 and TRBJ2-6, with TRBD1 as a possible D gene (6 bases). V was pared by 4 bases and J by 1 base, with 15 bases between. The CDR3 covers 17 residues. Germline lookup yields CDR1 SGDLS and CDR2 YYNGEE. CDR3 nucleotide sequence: TGTGCCAGCAGCCCGCACAGGGTGGGGTCTGGGGCCAACGTCCTGACTTTC. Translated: CASSPHRVGSGANVLTF. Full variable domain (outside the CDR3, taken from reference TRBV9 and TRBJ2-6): DSGVTQTPKHLITATGQRVTLRCSPRSGDLSVYWYQQSLDQGLQFLIQYYNGEERAKGNILERFSAQQFPDLHSELNLSSLELGDSALYFCASSPHRVGSGANVLTFGAGSRLTVL.

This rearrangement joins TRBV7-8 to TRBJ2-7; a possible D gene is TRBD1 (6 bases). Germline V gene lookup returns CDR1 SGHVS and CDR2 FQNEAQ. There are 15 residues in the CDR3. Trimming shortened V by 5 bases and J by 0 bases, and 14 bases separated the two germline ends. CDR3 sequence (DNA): TGTGCCAGCAGCCCTCTAGGGGGTCCCTCCTACGAGCAGTACTTC. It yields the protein CASSPLGGPSYEQYF.

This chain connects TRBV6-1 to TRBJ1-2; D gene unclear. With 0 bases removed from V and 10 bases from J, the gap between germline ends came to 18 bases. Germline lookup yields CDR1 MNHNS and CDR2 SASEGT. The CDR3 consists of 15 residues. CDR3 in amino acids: CASSEAGGAGTDYTF. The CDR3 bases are TGTGCCAGCAGTGAAGCTGGAGGAGCAGGAACTGACTACACCTTC.

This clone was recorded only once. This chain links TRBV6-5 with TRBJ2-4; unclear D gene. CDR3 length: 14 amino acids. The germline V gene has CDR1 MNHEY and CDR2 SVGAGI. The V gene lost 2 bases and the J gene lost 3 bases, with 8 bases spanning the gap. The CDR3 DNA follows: TGTGCCAGCAGTTACGATGGTAGCAAAAACATTCAGTACTTC. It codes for CASSYDGSKNIQYF.

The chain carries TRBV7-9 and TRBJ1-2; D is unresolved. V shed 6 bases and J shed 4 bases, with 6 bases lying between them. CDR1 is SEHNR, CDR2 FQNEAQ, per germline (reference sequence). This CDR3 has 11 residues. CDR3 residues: CASSSVYGYTF. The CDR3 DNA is TGTGCCAGCAGTTCCGTCTATGGCTACACCTTC. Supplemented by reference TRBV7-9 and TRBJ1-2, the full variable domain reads DTGVSQNPRHKITKRGQNVTFRCDPISEHNRLYWYRQTLGQGPEFLTYFQNEAQLEKSRLLSDRFSAERPKGSFSTLEIQRTEQGDSAMYLCASSSVYGYTFGSGTRLTVV.

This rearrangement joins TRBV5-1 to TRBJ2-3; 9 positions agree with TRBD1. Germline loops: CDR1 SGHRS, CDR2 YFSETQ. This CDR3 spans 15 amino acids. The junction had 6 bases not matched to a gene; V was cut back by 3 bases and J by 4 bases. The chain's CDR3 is CASSWGDREADTQYF. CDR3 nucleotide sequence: TGCGCCAGCAGCTGGGGGGACAGGGAAGCAGATACGCAGTATTTT.

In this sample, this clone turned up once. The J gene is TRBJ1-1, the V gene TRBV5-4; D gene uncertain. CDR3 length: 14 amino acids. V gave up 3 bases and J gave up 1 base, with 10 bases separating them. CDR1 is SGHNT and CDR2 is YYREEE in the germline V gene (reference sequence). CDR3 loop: CASSSGPQNTEAFF. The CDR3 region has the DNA TGTGCCAGCAGCTCAGGACCCCAGAACACTGAAGCTTTCTTT.

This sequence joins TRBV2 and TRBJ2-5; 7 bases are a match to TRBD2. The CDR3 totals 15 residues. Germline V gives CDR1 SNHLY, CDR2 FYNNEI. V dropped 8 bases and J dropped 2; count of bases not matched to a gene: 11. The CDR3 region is CASCRGASGQETQYF. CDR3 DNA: TGTGCCAGCTGCCGAGGGGCTAGCGGACAAGAGACCCAGTACTTC. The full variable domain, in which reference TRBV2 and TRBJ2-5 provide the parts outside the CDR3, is EPEVTQTPSHQVTQMGQEVILRCVPISNHLYFYWYRQILGQKVEFLVSFYNNEISEKSEIFDDQFSVERPDGSNFTLKIRSTKLEDSAMYFCASCRGASGQETQYFGPGTRLLVL.